These 20 T cell receptor beta chains were sequenced from one sample in a study of post-analysis software for immune sequencing data. Study-wide results and limits: When patients were compared with controls, about five TRBV segments were more frequent, TRBV5-6, TRBV5-1 and TRBV20-1 among them.

These TCRs are of unknown antigen specificity. cDNA libraries for TCR beta contained unique molecular identifiers. TCRdb fed the PCR reads into MiXCR, producing one record per CDR3 protein. The sample has about 820,000 distinct CDR3 sequences; under 70% are singletons. Sequences were obtained from blood. The receptors come from a girl aged 10 to 17 with multiple sclerosis.

With regard to this clonotype: At one boundary the junction diverges from the germline segment, which might be a read error. The chain couples TRBV12-3 or TRBV12-4 to TRBJ2-7; TRBD2 might be the D (6 bases). The CDR3 runs 14 residues. The CDR3 protein is CASSRRGVSDEQYF. The CDR3 DNA follows: TGTGCCAGCAGTCGGAGGGGAGTCTCCGACGAGCAGTACTTC.

The rearrangement uses TRBV28 and TRBJ2-1; the D gene is possibly TRBD1 (5 bases). The germline CDR1 and CDR2 sequences are MDHEN and SYDVKM. V was cut by 2 bases and J by 13 bases, with 18 bases left in between. The CDR3 has 14 amino acids. CDR3 loop: CASSLVQGSLRQFF. CDR3 bases: TGTGCCAGCAGTTTAGTCCAGGGTAGCCTCCGTCAGTTCTTC.

This clonotype was found a few times. V gene TRBV5-1 combines with J gene TRBJ2-7; maybe TRBD2 (6 bases). Germline loops: CDR1 SGHRS, CDR2 YFSETQ. Trimming removed 4 bases at V and 3 bases at J, with 11 bases between. The CDR3 length is 13 residues. The CDR3, as DNA: TGCGCCAGCAGCATTGTCGGGGGCTACGAGCAGTACTTC. Its translation: CASSIVGGYEQYF.

The rearrangement links TRBV28 to TRBJ2-5; D ambiguous. The germline gives CDR1 MDHEN, CDR2 SYDVKM. V lost 5 bases to trimming and J lost 5 bases, with 15 bases between them. CDR3 size: 14 residues. CDR3 sequence reads: CASSRQAHGETQYF. The DNA of the CDR3 is TGTGCCAGCAGTAGGCAGGCCCACGGGGAGACCCAGTACTTC.

The chain couples TRBV7-9 to TRBJ2-5; TRBD1 or TRBD2 may be the D gene (6 bases each). This CDR3 comprises 15 residues. CDR1 and CDR2 from the germline V gene are SEHNR and FQNEAQ (reference sequence). V was clipped by 3 bases and J by 1 base, with 12 bases between them. CDR3 nucleotides: TGTGCCAGCAGCTTTCAAGGGGGGCTCCAAGAGACCCAGTACTTC. Its protein product is CASSFQGGLQETQYF.

This sequence joins TRBV28 and TRBJ1-2; D is undetermined. The CDR3 spans 14 residues. Trimming pared 6 bases from V and 4 bases from J, leaving 15 bases between. The germline V gene has CDR1 MDHEN and CDR2 SYDVKM. The CDR3 loop is CASSDPGELYGYTF. The CDR3, as DNA: TGTGCCAGCAGCGATCCGGGCGAACTCTATGGCTACACCTTC.

This clonotype was recorded only once. CDR3 DNA: TGCGCCAGTCCCAGTGATACGCAGTATTTT. Protein product: CASPSDTQYF. V usage is TRBV4-1 and J usage is TRBJ2-3; D is ambiguous. The CDR3 runs 10 residues. Germline values: CDR1 MGHRA, CDR2 YSYEKL. Trimming cost V 9 bases and J 6 bases, with 7 bases left between them.

The table lists this clonotype with a few counts. In DNA, the CDR3 is TGCGCCAGCAGCTTGGGAGCGGGACCCAATGAGCAGTTCTTC. Translated: CASSLGAGPNEQFF. The V call is TRBV5-1, the J call TRBJ2-1, with 7 bases that match TRBD2. Germline CDR1 reads SGHRS; CDR2 reads YFSETQ. The trim removed 0 bases at V and 6 bases at J, leaving 3 bases unmatched. This CDR3 region has 14 residues.

This clonotype was counted a few times. This chain links TRBV4-1 with TRBJ2-7; 7 bases line up with TRBD1. Germline trimming cut 4 bases from V and 3 bases from J; bases unmatched to any gene: 12. CDR1 and CDR2 from the germline V gene are MGHRA and YSYEKL. This CDR3 comprises 16 residues. This CDR3 reads CASSPHLQGEGYEQYF. CDR3 coding DNA: TGCGCCAGCAGCCCGCACCTCCAGGGGGAAGGCTACGAGCAGTACTTC.

The sample holds one count of this clonotype. CDR3 DNA sequence: TGCGCCAGCAGCTTGGGGGCGGGAGGGTACAATGAGACCCAGTACTTC. Amino acids: CASSLGAGGYNETQYF. This chain uses TRBV5-1 with TRBJ2-5; 9 bases are a match to TRBD2. This CDR3 is built from 16 residues. With V trimmed by 0 bases and J by 5 bases, 8 bases remained unmatched. The germline gives CDR1 SGHRS, CDR2 YFSETQ.

This clonotype was counted a single time. The junction does not match germline at one end; this may be a read error. The chain joins TRBV7-9 to TRBJ1-2; D is undetermined. Germline CDR1 SEHNR, CDR2 FQNEAQ (reference sequence). This CDR3 spans 12 amino acids. CDR3 loop: CALLGKDYGYTF. In DNA form, the CDR3 reads TGCGCACTTTTGGGGAAGGACTATGGCTACACCTTC.

This chain joins TRBV5-5 and TRBJ2-3; D possibly corresponds to TRBD2 (7 bases). Trimming pared 4 bases from V and 3 bases from J, leaving 21 bases between. This CDR3 has 17 residues. Germline CDR1 and CDR2: SGHKS and YYEKEE (reference sequence). DNA of the CDR3: TGTGCCAGCAGCCAGGGTGGCGGGGGCTGGGGTACAGATACGCAGTATTTT. Protein sequence: CASSQGGGGWGTDTQYF. Combining the CDR3 with reference TRBV5-5 and TRBJ2-3 gives the whole variable domain DAGVTQSPTHLIKTRGQQVTLRCSPISGHKSVSWYQQVLGQGPQFIFQYYEKEERGRGNFPDRFSARQFPNYSSELNVNALLLGDSALYLCASSQGGGGWGTDTQYFGPGTRLTVL.

This clonotype was recorded a few times. The gene calls are TRBV6-5 and TRBJ2-1; weak D call: TRBD1 (6 bases). This CDR3 is 12 amino acids long. The V end was cut by 5 bases, the J end by 10 bases, with 12 bases between. Germline V gene lookup returns CDR1 MNHEY and CDR2 SVGAGI. The CDR3 nucleotides are TGTGCCAGCAGTCCACAGGGACACGAGCAGTTCTTC. Translating it yields CASSPQGHEQFF.

Regarding this clonotype: Compared with germline, one end of the junction differs, possibly owing to a read error. The chain is built from TRBV2 and TRBJ2-3; 12 bases align to TRBD2. Germline V gives CDR1 SNHLY, CDR2 FYNNEI. This CDR3 comprises 16 residues. The CDR3 loop is CAGSYRLAGDTDTQYF. DNA of the CDR3: TGTGCCGGCAGCTATCGACTAGCGGGGGACACAGATACGCAGTATTTT. The variable domain in full, with the rest retrieved from reference TRBV2 and TRBJ2-3, is EPEVTQTPSHQVTQMGQEVILRCVPISNHLYFYWYRQILGQKVEFLVSFYNNEISEKSEIFDDQFSVERPDGSNFTLKIRSTKLEDSAMYFCAGSYRLAGDTDTQYFGPGTRLTVL.

This clonotype came up a few times. This chain uses TRBV29-1 with TRBJ2-3; tentative D call: TRBD1 (5 bases). In germline, CDR1 is SQVTM, CDR2 ANQGSEA. Trimming left V 0 bases short and J 2 bases short, with 6 bases between. CDR3 length: 13 residues. The CDR3 loop is CSVEEGLTDTQYF. The CDR3 DNA is TGCAGCGTTGAAGAGGGGCTCACAGATACGCAGTATTTT.

This chain connects TRBV27 to TRBJ2-7; D is unclear. This CDR3 is built from 15 residues. Germline V gives CDR1 MNHEY, CDR2 SMNVEV (reference sequence). V lost 8 bases and J 0 bases, leaving 17 bases between the germline ends. CDR3 loop: CASSTRASPSYEQYF. The CDR3 bases are TGTGCCAGCTCCACCCGGGCCAGCCCCTCCTACGAGCAGTACTTC.

V and J are TRBV20-1 and TRBJ2-1, with D possibly being TRBD1 or TRBD2 (5 bases each). In germline, CDR1 is DFQATT, CDR2 SNEGSKA (reference sequence). This CDR3 is 17 amino acids long. Trimming left V 1 base short and J 10 bases short, with 26 bases between. CDR3 sequence reads: CSARGKGLAVFGKEQFF. DNA for the CDR3: TGCAGTGCTAGAGGGAAGGGGCTAGCTGTTTTCGGCAAAGAGCAGTTCTTC.

This clonotype was found once. This sequence may be a read error, since a much larger clone differs from it by one base. The chain combines TRBV20-1 with TRBJ2-5; 12 bases map to TRBD2. Germline V gene data show CDR1 as DFQATT and CDR2 as SNEGSKA (reference sequence). With V trimmed by 1 base and J by 1 base, 10 bases remained unmatched. This CDR3 comprises 18 residues. This CDR3 is CSARVGLAGGALQETQYF. The CDR3 coding sequence is TGCAGTGCTAGAGTCGGGCTAGCGGGGGGGGCACTCCAAGAGACCCAGTACTTC.

The chain combines TRBV20-1 with TRBJ2-7, with TRBD1 matching 8 bases. Trimming took 0 bases from V and 0 from J; bases not matched to a gene: 7. This CDR3 region has 16 residues. The germline gives CDR1 DFQATT, CDR2 SNEGSKA (reference sequence). CDR3 bases: TGCAGTGCTAGAGATGTGCAGGGGGCCAGCTCCTACGAGCAGTACTTC. Residues: CSARDVQGASSYEQYF.

The chain joins TRBV5-1 to TRBJ2-5, with 7 bases fitting TRBD1. Germline CDR1 reads SGHRS; CDR2 reads YFSETQ. Trimming took 7 bases from V and 5 from J; bases not matched to a gene: 11. The CDR3 spans 14 residues. Here the CDR3 reads CASASGTVGETQYF. In DNA form, the CDR3 reads TGCGCCAGCGCTTCCGGGACAGTGGGCGAGACCCAGTACTTC.